The 32 T cell receptor beta chains presented below share a single source sample, sequenced in a study of cytotoxic CD8 clonotypes in ibrutinib-treated CLL. This table comes from immunoSEQ multiplex PCR, and its TCRdb copy is limited to in-frame clones, with some not included. Of over 150,000 clones in the sample, 72% were seen once. The sample here was PBMCs, taken after 24 months of ibrutinib treatment. Receptors originate from a human donor with chronic lymphocytic leukemia.

This chain connects TRBV4-3 to TRBJ2-3, with D tentatively TRBD1 (7 bases). The CDR3 is made up of 15 amino acids. Between the trimmed V and J ends, which lost 3 bases and 2 bases, there was a span of 12 bases. Per germline, CDR1 LGHNA and CDR2 YSLEER. The CDR3 DNA is TGCGCCAGCAGCCAGGCGGGACAGTACACAGATACGCAGTATTTT. It encodes CASSQAGQYTDTQYF.

The J gene is TRBJ1-1, the V gene TRBV16; D remains unclear. Looked up from germline, CDR1 is KGHSY and CDR2 is FQNENV. V lost 4 bases, J lost 5 bases, and 14 bases lay in between. The CDR3 sequence is 14 residues long. As DNA, the CDR3 is TGTGCCAGCAGCCCCCCGTTGAGGCAAACTGAAGCTTTCTTT. Amino acid sequence: CASSPPLRQTEAFF.

The J gene is TRBJ2-2, the V gene TRBV13; 14 bases align to TRBD2. With V trimmed by 2 bases and J by 3 bases, 5 bases remained unmatched. The V gene's germline CDR1 is PRHDT and CDR2 FYEKMQ (reference sequence). The CDR3 contains 18 residues. The CDR3 DNA reads TGTGCCAGCAGCTTACCGGGGACTAGCGGGAGTTACACCGGGGAGCTGTTTTTT. It encodes CASSLPGTSGSYTGELFF.

The chain uses TRBV29-1 and TRBJ2-1; D is undetermined. This CDR3 has 14 amino acids. The V end lost 4 bases, the J end lost 5 bases, and 15 bases lay between the germline ends. Germline CDR1 and CDR2: SQVTM and ANQGSEA. In nucleotides, the CDR3 is TGCAGCGTTGGGAATTTGTTAGCCAACAATGAGCAGTTCTTC. It yields the protein CSVGNLLANNEQFF.

The chain employs TRBV30 and TRBJ1-3; the D is unclear. The CDR3 length is 14 residues. Germline V CDR1 and CDR2: GTSNPN, SVGIG (reference sequence). V was shortened by 8 bases and J by 4 bases, with 18 bases between the two germline ends. For the CDR3, the DNA is TGTGCCGGACTTTCTCGGGCAGGAGGAAACACCATATATTTT. The encoded protein is CAGLSRAGGNTIYF.

The chain employs TRBV10-3 and TRBJ2-6; D is ambiguous. CDR1 and CDR2 (germline): ENHRY, SYGVKD. V shed 6 bases and J shed 2 bases, with 5 bases lying between them. The CDR3 length is 13 residues. CDR3 loop: CAIRGTGANVLTF. The CDR3 DNA sequence: TGTGCCATCAGGGGCACTGGGGCCAACGTCCTGACTTTC.

This clone was picked up one time. The chain carries TRBV27 and TRBJ2-7; D possibly corresponds to TRBD1 (6 bases). The CDR3 is 16 amino acids. The ends were cut back, 4 bases at V and 3 bases at J, with 19 bases in the middle. CDR1 and CDR2 from the germline V gene are MNHEY and SMNVEV (reference sequence). CDR3: CASSSVTGTTLYEQYF. CDR3 in DNA: TGTGCCAGCAGTTCTGTGACAGGCACAACGCTCTACGAGCAGTACTTC.

A few counts support this clone. V gene TRBV27 combines with J gene TRBJ2-1; unclear D gene. CDR3 size: 12 residues. Germline loops: CDR1 MNHEY, CDR2 SMNVEV (reference sequence). V was trimmed by 6 bases and J by 7 bases, leaving 10 bases between them. The CDR3 DNA reads TGTGCCAGCAGGCGCGGTTATAATGAGCAGTTCTTC. Translation gives CASRRGYNEQFF.

This sequence joins TRBV10-3 and TRBJ2-3, with 8 bases aligning to TRBD2. Germline CDR1 reads ENHRY; CDR2 reads SYGVKD. J lost 1 base, V lost 2 bases, and 14 bases had no gene match. This CDR3 is 19 amino acids long. The CDR3 DNA sequence: TGTGCCATCAGTGAGGGATACACCCAGCGGGAGAGACGCACAGATACGCAGTATTTT. Its translation is CAISEGYTQRERRTDTQYF.

This chain links TRBV15 with TRBJ2-5; D may correspond to TRBD1 or TRBD2 (6 bases each). The CDR3 covers 14 residues. V was clipped by 1 base and J by 6 bases, with 12 bases between them. Germline CDR1 and CDR2: LNHNV and YYDKDF (reference sequence). CDR3 loop: CATSRVGGAQTQYF. The CDR3 coding sequence is TGTGCCACCAGCAGAGTGGGGGGCGCGCAGACCCAGTACTTC.

There are a few counts of this clone. This sequence joins TRBV11-2 and TRBJ2-3; D is unclear. The CDR3 runs 15 residues. CDR1 is SGHAT, CDR2 FQNNGV, per germline. V was cut by 0 bases and J by 8 bases, with 15 bases left in between. The CDR3 is CASSLELGLPVTQYF. The CDR3 DNA follows: TGTGCCAGCAGCTTAGAGTTAGGGCTTCCAGTTACGCAGTATTTT.

This clone has only a few counts. The genes are TRBV28 and TRBJ2-1; D is unclear. The CDR3 consists of 12 residues. The germline V gene has CDR1 MDHEN and CDR2 SYDVKM. The V end lost 5 bases, the J end lost 3 bases, and 5 bases lay between the germline ends. The CDR3 nucleotides read TGTGCCAGCAGTAGAAACTACAATGAGCAGTTCTTC. Protein product: CASSRNYNEQFF.

CDR3 DNA sequence: TGTGCCAGCAGTTTAACGGGACAGGGGGCGCTTGGAAACACCATATATTTT. This codes for CASSLTGQGALGNTIYF. The genes are TRBV28 and TRBJ1-3, with 12 bases aligning to TRBD1. This CDR3 is built from 17 residues. The V gene end was trimmed by 2 bases and the J gene end by 3 bases; junction bases not matched to a gene: 5. Germline values: CDR1 MDHEN, CDR2 SYDVKM.

The V call is TRBV5-4, the J call TRBJ2-3; the match to TRBD2 covers 10 bases. CDR3 length: 17 residues. Trimming removed 0 bases from V and 4 bases from J; junction bases left unmatched: 8. The germline V gene has CDR1 SGHNT and CDR2 YYREEE (reference sequence). CDR3 DNA: TGTGCCAGCAGCTTGGCGTCTAGCGGGAGTAGGTCAGATACGCAGTATTTT. This sequence encodes CASSLASSGSRSDTQYF.

The V and J genes are TRBV18 and TRBJ2-3; no definite D call. Germline V gives CDR1 KGHSH, CDR2 LQKENI. Deletions cut 3 bases from V and 4 bases from J, with 8 bases between. CDR3 length equals 13 residues. This CDR3 reads CASSPQPADTQYF. The CDR3 DNA reads TGTGCCAGCTCACCCCAGCCGGCAGATACGCAGTATTTT. Complete variable domain (other parts from reference TRBV18 and TRBJ2-3): NAGVMQNPRHLVRRRGQEARLRCSPMKGHSHVYWYRQLPEEGLKFMVYLQKENIIDESGMPKERFSAEFPKEGPSILRIQQVVRGDSAAYFCASSPQPADTQYFGPGTRLTVL.

This CDR3 is CASSPKSGSAYNEQFF. CDR3 nucleotide sequence: TGTGCCAGCAGCCCAAAAAGCGGGAGCGCCTACAATGAGCAGTTCTTC. This chain uses TRBV4-2 with TRBJ2-1, with 8 bases identical to TRBD2. The CDR3 is 16 amino acids. Germline lookup yields CDR1 LGHNA and CDR2 YNFKEQ. J gave up 2 bases and V 4 bases, and 7 bases lay outside the gene matches.

The chain couples TRBV6-1 to TRBJ2-5, with 7 bases matching TRBD1. Germline loops: CDR1 MNHNS, CDR2 SASEGT. This CDR3 has 13 residues. V lost 5 bases to trimming and J lost 5 bases; unmatched junction nucleotides: 5. Here the CDR3 reads CASSPTGWETQYF. As DNA, the CDR3 is TGTGCCAGCAGTCCGACAGGGTGGGAGACCCAGTACTTC.

The chain joins TRBV6-5 to TRBJ2-1; tentatively, D is TRBD1 (5 bases). The ends were cut back, 0 bases at V and 5 bases at J, with 5 bases in the middle. CDR1 and CDR2 from the germline V gene are MNHEY and SVGAGI. There are 13 residues in the CDR3. DNA of the CDR3: TGTGCCAGCAGTTACTCAGGGGACAATGAGCAGTTCTTC. This codes for CASSYSGDNEQFF.

CDR3 in amino acids: CASSSTPTGELFF. The CDR3 DNA sequence: TGTGCCAGCAGCTCGACCCCGACCGGGGAGCTGTTTTTT. This rearrangement joins TRBV5-6 to TRBJ2-2; D call uncertain. Germline lookup yields CDR1 SGHDT and CDR2 YYEEEE. CDR3 length: 13 residues. Trimming took 3 bases from V and 5 from J, leaving 8 bases between them.

The V call is TRBV5-1, the J call TRBJ2-1; TRBD2 agrees at 10 bases. This CDR3 has 19 amino acids. Germline assignment: CDR1 SGHRS and CDR2 YFSETQ. With V trimmed by 5 bases and J by 7 bases, 21 bases remained unmatched. CDR3 coding DNA: TGCGCCAGCAGTCTTGGCGTAGGAATAGCGGGAGGACCGGGGAATGAGCAGTTCTTC. It specifies CASSLGVGIAGGPGNEQFF.

The V call is TRBV28, the J call TRBJ2-7; the match to TRBD2 covers 16 bases. This CDR3 region has 16 residues. V lost 5 bases and J lost 4; bases outside the gene matches: 5. The V gene's germline CDR1 is MDHEN and CDR2 SYDVKM. CDR3 nucleotides: TGTGCCAGCAGTGCGGGACTAGCGGGAGGGAGATACGAGCAGTACTTC. Its translation: CASSAGLAGGRYEQYF.

This chain links TRBV11-3 with TRBJ2-7, with 11 bases identical to TRBD1. CDR1 is SGHNT and CDR2 is YENEEA in the germline V gene. CDR3 length equals 15 residues. V shed 4 bases and J 0 bases; nucleotides not matched to a gene: 2. The CDR3 coding sequence is TGTGCCAGCAGCTGGGGGACAGGGGGCTCCTACGAGCAGTACTTC. It specifies CASSWGTGGSYEQYF.

This clone came up many times. The V and J genes are TRBV7-2 and TRBJ1-5, with unresolved D. This CDR3 has 15 amino acids. Germline CDR1 and CDR2: SGHTA and FQGNSA. V lost 4 bases, J lost 2 bases, and 12 bases lay in between. The CDR3 nucleotides are TGTGCCAGCAGCTCCCGTTCTCGGGGCAATCAGCCCCAGCATTTT. Translation gives CASSSRSRGNQPQHF.

The chain has TRBV30 and TRBJ2-7; TRBD2 matches 7 bases. This CDR3 spans 14 amino acids. V was pared by 2 bases and J by 5 bases, with 9 bases of the junction left unmatched. CDR1 is GTSNPN, CDR2 SVGIG, per germline (reference sequence). CDR3 coding DNA: TGTGCCTGGAGTCACTCGGGGGGAGTGGACGAGCAGTACTTC. This sequence encodes CAWSHSGGVDEQYF. The whole variable domain, remainder taken from reference TRBV30 and TRBJ2-7, is SQTIHQWPATLVQPVGSPLSLECTVEGTSNPNLYWYRQAAGRGLQLLFYSVGIGQISSEVPQNLSASRPQDRQFILSSKKLLLSDSGFYLCAWSHSGGVDEQYFGPGTRLTVT.

The chain employs TRBV5-4 and TRBJ2-5; TRBD1 matches 7 bases. This CDR3 contains 14 residues. Trimming removed 2 bases from V and 0 bases from J; junction bases left unmatched: 1. Per the germline V gene, CDR1 is SGHNT and CDR2 is YYREEE (reference sequence). The CDR3 bases are TGTGCCAGCAGCTTAGGGACAGACCAAGAGACCCAGTACTTC. Residues: CASSLGTDQETQYF.

This clone was counted between two and nine times. V is TRBV7-9 and J is TRBJ2-4, with TRBD2 identical over 7 bases. The V segment lost 2 bases and the J segment 6 bases; nucleotides outside the gene matches: 4. CDR1 SEHNR and CDR2 FQNEAQ come from the germline V gene (reference sequence). This CDR3 is 14 amino acids long. CDR3 protein: CASSLMAGVNIQYF. The CDR3 region has the DNA TGTGCCAGCAGCTTAATGGCGGGAGTAAACATTCAGTACTTC.

The rearrangement uses TRBV6-1 and TRBJ2-5; D is perhaps TRBD1 (7 bases). Germline V gene lookup returns CDR1 MNHNS and CDR2 SASEGT. The CDR3 consists of 15 residues. V shed 2 bases and J shed 5 bases, with 15 bases lying between them. CDR3 nucleotides: TGTGCCAGCAGTGAAAGGAGGGGGCGATGGGAGACCCAGTACTTC. This encodes CASSERRGRWETQYF.

The chain couples TRBV27 to TRBJ2-7; unclear D gene. Trimming removed 2 bases from V and 3 bases from J, with 11 bases in between. The CDR3 consists of 14 residues. Germline CDR1 reads MNHEY; CDR2 reads SMNVEV (reference sequence). CDR3 region: CASSLRVESYEQYF. CDR3 nucleotide sequence: TGTGCCAGCAGTTTAAGGGTGGAAAGCTACGAGCAGTACTTC.

The gene calls are TRBV5-6 and TRBJ2-2; D assignment may be TRBD1 or TRBD2 (5 bases each). The CDR3 extends over 17 amino acids. Germline V CDR1 and CDR2: SGHDT, YYEEEE. V gave up 0 bases and J gave up 1 base, with 13 bases separating them. The CDR3 protein is CASSLVIARGNTGELFF. The CDR3 nucleotides are TGTGCCAGCAGCTTGGTTATTGCGAGGGGGAACACCGGGGAGCTGTTTTTT.

V gene TRBV28 combines with J gene TRBJ1-1; unclear D gene. Trimming cost V 2 bases and J 3 bases, with 10 bases left between them. Germline CDR1 and CDR2: MDHEN and SYDVKM. The length of the CDR3 is 14 residues. The CDR3 nucleotides read TGTGCCAGCAGTTTAGGGTTTCTCCACACTGAAGCTTTCTTT. Its protein is CASSLGFLHTEAFF.

The CDR3 region is CASSYTRDRSYEQYF. CDR3 sequence (DNA): TGTGCCAGCAGTTACACCCGGGACAGGTCCTACGAGCAGTACTTC. This chain links TRBV6-5 with TRBJ2-7; TRBD1 aligns across 8 bases. The length of the CDR3 is 15 residues. CDR1 MNHEY and CDR2 SVGAGI come from the germline V gene. V gave up 2 bases and J gave up 1 base; unmatched junction bases: 4.

The chain uses TRBV29-1 and TRBJ2-1; 9 nucleotides agree with TRBD2. Germline V gene lookup returns CDR1 SQVTM and CDR2 ANQGSEA. V trimming: 3 bases; J trimming: 8 bases; junction bases outside the gene matches: 14. This CDR3 has 16 residues. CDR3 sequence reads: CSVDLTSGPGSYEQFF. In DNA form, the CDR3 reads TGCAGCGTTGATTTGACTAGCGGCCCCGGGTCCTATGAGCAGTTCTTC.